Sequencing of this T cell receptor (beta chain) was carried out in a study of shared clonotypes between healthy human individuals. General study points: The donor pool, a small one, limited the genetic and exposure-history diversity represented.

The CDR3 contains 14 residues. V was clipped by 3 bases and J by 4 bases, with 10 bases between them. Germline loops: CDR1 MNHEY, CDR2 SVGAGI. The table came from immunoSEQ multiplex PCR; TCRdb's copy has only in-frame clones and leaves some out. The table shows around 2.5 million clones, with roughly 93% occurring only once. With respect to this clone: Its target is unknown.

V gene TRBV6-5 combines with J gene TRBJ2-1, with D possibly TRBD1 on 6 matching bases. The sequencing sample was made of naive CD4+ T cells from PBMCs. As to subset: CD45RA+ positively selected. This receptor was taken from a man aged 18 to 30 in good health. Some clones in this sample may be carry-over from other donors' samples. CDR3 region: CASSYGRGYNEQFF. DNA of the CDR3: TGTGCCAGCAGTTATGGCAGGGGATACAATGAGCAGTTCTTC.